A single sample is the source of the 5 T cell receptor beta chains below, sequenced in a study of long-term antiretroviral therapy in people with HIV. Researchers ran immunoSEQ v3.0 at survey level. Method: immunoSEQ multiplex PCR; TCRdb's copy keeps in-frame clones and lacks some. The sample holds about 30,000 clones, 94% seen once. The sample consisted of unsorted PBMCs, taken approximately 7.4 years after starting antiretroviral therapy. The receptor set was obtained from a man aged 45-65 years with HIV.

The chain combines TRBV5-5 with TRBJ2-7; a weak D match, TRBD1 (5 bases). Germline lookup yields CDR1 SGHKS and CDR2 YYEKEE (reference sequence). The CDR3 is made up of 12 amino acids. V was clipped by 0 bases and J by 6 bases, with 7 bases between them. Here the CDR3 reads CASSLVRGEQYF. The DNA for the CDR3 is TGTGCCAGCAGCTTGGTAAGGGGCGAGCAGTACTTC.

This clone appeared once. The CDR3 spells CASSPDRVHEQYF. In DNA, the CDR3 is TGTGCCAGCAGCCCAGACAGGGTTCACGAGCAGTACTTC. The chain has TRBV7-2 and TRBJ2-7; 7 nucleotides line up with TRBD1. The CDR3 contains 13 residues. Germline V gene sequence: CDR1 SGHTA, CDR2 FQGNSA. V shed 5 bases and J 5 bases; nucleotides not matched to a gene: 6.

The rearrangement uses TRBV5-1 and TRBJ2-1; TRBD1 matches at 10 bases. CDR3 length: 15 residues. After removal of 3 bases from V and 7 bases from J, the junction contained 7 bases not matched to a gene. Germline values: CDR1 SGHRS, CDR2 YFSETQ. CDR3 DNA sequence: TGCGCCAGCAGCTGGGGACAGGGGCGAGGGAATGAGCAGTTCTTC. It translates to CASSWGQGRGNEQFF.

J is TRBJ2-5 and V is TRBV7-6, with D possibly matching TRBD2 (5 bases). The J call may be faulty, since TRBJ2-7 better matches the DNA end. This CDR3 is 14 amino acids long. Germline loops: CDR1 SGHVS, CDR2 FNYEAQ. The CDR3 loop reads CASSEGPYSYEQYF. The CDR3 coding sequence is TGTGCCAGCAGCGAGGGCCCCTATTCCTACGAGCAGTACTTC.

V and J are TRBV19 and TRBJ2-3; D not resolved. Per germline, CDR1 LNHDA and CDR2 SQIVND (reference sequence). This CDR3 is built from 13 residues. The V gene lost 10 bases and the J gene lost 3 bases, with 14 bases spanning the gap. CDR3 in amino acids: CATRAGTTDTQYF. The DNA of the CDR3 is TGTGCCACTAGGGCCGGTACTACAGATACGCAGTATTTT.